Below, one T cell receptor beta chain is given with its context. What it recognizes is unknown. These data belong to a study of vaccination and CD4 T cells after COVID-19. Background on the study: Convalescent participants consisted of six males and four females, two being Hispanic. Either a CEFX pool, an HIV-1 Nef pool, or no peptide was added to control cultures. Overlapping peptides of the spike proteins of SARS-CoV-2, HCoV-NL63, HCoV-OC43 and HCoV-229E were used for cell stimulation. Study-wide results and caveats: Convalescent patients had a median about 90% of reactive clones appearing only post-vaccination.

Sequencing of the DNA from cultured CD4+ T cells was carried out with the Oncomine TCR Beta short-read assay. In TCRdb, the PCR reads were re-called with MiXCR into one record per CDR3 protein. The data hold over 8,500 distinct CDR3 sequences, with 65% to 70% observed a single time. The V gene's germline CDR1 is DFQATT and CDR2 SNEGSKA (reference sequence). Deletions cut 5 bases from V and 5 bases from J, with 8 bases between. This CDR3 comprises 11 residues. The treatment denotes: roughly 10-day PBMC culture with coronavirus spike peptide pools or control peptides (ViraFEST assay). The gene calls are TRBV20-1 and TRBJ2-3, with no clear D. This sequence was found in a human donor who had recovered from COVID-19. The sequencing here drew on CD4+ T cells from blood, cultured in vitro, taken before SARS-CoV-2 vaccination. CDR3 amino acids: CSAPEVDTQYF. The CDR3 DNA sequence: TGCAGTGCTCCTGAAGTAGATACGCAGTATTTT.